These T cell receptor beta chains were read from a single sample in a study of PD-1 blockade in classical Hodgkin lymphoma. Assay: immunoSEQ multiplex PCR; the TCRdb copy retains only in-frame clones and omits some. The sample carries fewer than 45,000 clones, less than 75% recorded once. The specimen was peripheral blood mononuclear cells (PBMCs), collected before the fourth cycle of nivolumab. Receptor source: a human donor with classical Hodgkin lymphoma. Both conserved end residues are part of each CDR3. Each record gives: clone size, D gene, J gene, V gene, CDR3 protein, CDR3 DNA. A D gene is named only where the DNA matches it firmly. Size values are once, few and many counts, or a class for expanded clones, and some rows have none.

size: .
D: TRBD2
J: TRBJ2-1
V: TRBV28
CDR3: CASSLLGLAGGLSYNEQFF
DNA: TGTGCCAGCAGTTTGCTGGGACTAGCGGGAGGCCTTAGCTACAATGAGCAGTTCTTC

size: .
D: TRBD2
J: TRBJ2-7
V: TRBV4-2
CDR3: CASSHVIGLAGYEQYF
DNA: TGTGCCAGCAGCCACGTTATAGGACTAGCGGGCTACGAGCAGTACTTC

size: medium-sized
D: .
J: TRBJ1-6
V: TRBV6-5
CDR3: CASSSLGTSPLHF
DNA: TGTGCCAGCAGTTCACTGGGCACTTCACCCCTCCACTTT

size: .
D: .
J: TRBJ1-5
V: TRBV5-4
CDR3: CASSLGGSNQPQHF
DNA: TGTGCCAGCAGCTTGGGCGGTAGCAATCAGCCCCAGCATTTT

size: .
D: .
J: TRBJ2-2
V: TRBV5-1
CDR3: CASSLVFGSQNTGELFF
DNA: TGCGCCAGCAGCTTGGTTTTTGGCAGCCAGAACACCGGGGAGCTGTTTTTT

size: .
D: TRBD1
J: TRBJ2-3
V: TRBV5-6
CDR3: CASSLDWTGPSTDTQYF
DNA: TGTGCCAGCAGCTTGGATTGGACAGGGCCCAGCACAGATACGCAGTATTTT

size: .
D: .
J: TRBJ1-1
V: TRBV19
CDR3: CASSLGTDTLGTEAFF
DNA: TGTGCCAGTAGTCTCGGGACCGATACCTTAGGCACTGAAGCTTTCTTT

size: .
D: .
J: TRBJ2-1
V: TRBV5-1
CDR3: CASTPGGDEQFF
DNA: TGCGCCAGCACCCCCGGGGGCGATGAGCAGTTCTTC

size: .
D: TRBD1
J: TRBJ2-7
V: TRBV28
CDR3: CASSVTGGSAEQYF
DNA: TGTGCCAGCAGTGTGACAGGGGGATCGGCCGAGCAGTACTTC

size: once
D: TRBD2
J: TRBJ2-7
V: TRBV5-6
CDR3: CASSRGGTSGFGQYF
DNA: TGTGCCAGCAGCCGTGGAGGGACTAGCGGCTTTGGGCAGTACTTC